The 11 T cell receptor beta chains presented below share a single source sample, sequenced in a study of blood T cell repertoires in COVID-19. Some clones are missing from TCRdb's copy, which holds only in-frame ones; the method was immunoSEQ multiplex PCR. The table lists 250,000 to 300,000 clones, roughly 89% of them singletons. Source material: PBMCs or T cells enriched from blood (not recorded which). These receptors were taken from a woman aged 55-69 years who had recovered from COVID-19.

In this sample, this clone turned up once. This chain links TRBV4-1 with TRBJ2-4, with D possibly matching TRBD1 (6 bases). The CDR3 spans 16 residues. V lost 1 base and J 1 base, leaving 11 bases between the germline ends. Per the germline V gene, CDR1 is MGHRA and CDR2 is YSYEKL. This CDR3 reads CASSQGWTAAKNIQYF. CDR3 sequence (DNA): TGCGCCAGCAGCCAAGGGTGGACAGCGGCCAAAAACATTCAGTACTTC.

In its sample, this clone was seen once. The rearrangement uses TRBV11-3 and TRBJ2-5, with TRBD1 identical over 7 bases. Germline V gene lookup returns CDR1 SGHNT and CDR2 YENEEA. V lost 2 bases to trimming and J lost 5 bases; unmatched junction nucleotides: 5. This CDR3 is built from 14 residues. The chain's CDR3 is CASSLRDSAETQYF. The DNA for the CDR3 is TGTGCCAGCAGCTTAAGGGACAGTGCCGAGACCCAGTACTTC.

This chain connects TRBV12-5 to TRBJ2-1; 14 nucleotides line up with TRBD2. Germline CDR1 reads LGHNT; CDR2 reads FRNRAP. The junction had 8 bases not matched to a gene; V was cut back by 6 bases and J by 7 bases. This CDR3 is 16 amino acids long. DNA of the CDR3: TGTGCTAGTGGCTCCTACGGGACTAGCGGGAGAAATGAGCAGTTCTTC. Translation: CASGSYGTSGRNEQFF.

The chain combines TRBV5-1 with TRBJ1-1; maybe TRBD1 (6 bases). V was cut by 1 base and J by 3 bases, with 10 bases left in between. The V gene's germline CDR1 is SGHRS and CDR2 YFSETQ. The CDR3 spans 14 residues. CDR3 nucleotides: TGCGCCAGCAGCTTGACAGGGATGCACACTGAAGCTTTCTTT. It codes for CASSLTGMHTEAFF.

This clone has only one observation. The J gene is TRBJ1-4, the V gene TRBV2, with D uncertain. CDR1 is SNHLY, CDR2 FYNNEI, per germline. Trimming removed 7 bases from V and 11 bases from J, with 23 bases in between. The CDR3 sequence is 15 residues long. CDR3 residues: CASTGGLGRGNKLFF. The CDR3 nucleotides are TGTGCCAGCACCGGAGGGTTAGGCAGAGGGAATAAACTGTTTTTT.

With respect to this clone: Relative to the germline gene, one junction end is altered; a read error may explain this. J is TRBJ2-1 and V is TRBV7-9; TRBD2 is a possible D gene (6 bases). Germline CDR1 is SEHNR and CDR2 is FQNEAQ (reference sequence). CDR3 size: 17 residues. The chain's CDR3 is CAGSLRERGRGHNEQFF. CDR3 in DNA: TGTGCCGGCAGCTTACGGGAGAGAGGGCGTGGGCACAATGAGCAGTTCTTC.

The gene calls are TRBV28 and TRBJ2-2; 13 positions match TRBD2. The CDR3 sequence is 17 residues long. Germline loops: CDR1 MDHEN, CDR2 SYDVKM. The trim removed 4 bases at V and 7 bases at J, leaving 9 bases unmatched. For the CDR3, the DNA is TGTGCCAGCAGTTCCTCGACTAGCGGGGGGATCGGCGGGGAGCTGTTTTTT. Protein sequence: CASSSSTSGGIGGELFF.

The rearrangement links TRBV28 to TRBJ2-1; 14 nucleotides line up with TRBD2. The CDR3 loop spans 19 amino acids. V was clipped by 2 bases and J by 7 bases; unmatched bases: 13. The germline gives CDR1 MDHEN, CDR2 SYDVKM. The CDR3 sequence is CASSLVQGWGLAGENEQFF. The CDR3 region has the DNA TGTGCCAGCAGTTTAGTACAGGGGTGGGGACTAGCGGGAGAGAATGAGCAGTTCTTC. Combining the CDR3 with reference TRBV28 and TRBJ2-1 gives the whole variable domain DVKVTQSSRYLVKRTGEKVFLECVQDMDHENMFWYRQDPGLGLRLIYFSYDVKMKEKGDIPEGYSVSREKKERFSLILESASTNQTSMYLCASSLVQGWGLAGENEQFFGPGTRLTVL.

Only one count was recorded for this clone. This chain connects TRBV5-1 to TRBJ2-3, with 10 bases matching TRBD2. Germline V gene sequence: CDR1 SGHRS, CDR2 YFSETQ. This CDR3 has 17 amino acids. The V and J ends lost 4 bases and 3 bases, in that order; junction bases with no gene match: 11. CDR3 amino acids: CASSLPLAGVGTDTQYF. The CDR3 bases are TGCGCCAGCAGCCTCCCCCTAGCGGGAGTGGGAACAGATACGCAGTATTTT.

The V call is TRBV11-3, the J call TRBJ2-3, with 10 positions matching TRBD2. J lost 6 bases, V lost 5 bases, and 11 bases had no gene match. The length of the CDR3 is 16 residues. Germline CDR1 SGHNT, CDR2 YENEEA. This chain's CDR3 is CASSLVPSGSGDTQYF. The CDR3 nucleotides are TGTGCCAGCAGCCTCGTGCCTAGCGGGAGTGGGGATACGCAGTATTTT.

The chain has TRBV5-1 and TRBJ2-7; D not certain. The CDR3 is 12 amino acids. V lost 2 bases, J lost 4 bases, and 7 bases lay in between. From germline, CDR1 is SGHRS and CDR2 YFSETQ. The CDR3 loop is CASSFSTYEQYF. Written as DNA, the CDR3 is TGCGCCAGCAGCTTTTCTACTTACGAGCAGTACTTC.